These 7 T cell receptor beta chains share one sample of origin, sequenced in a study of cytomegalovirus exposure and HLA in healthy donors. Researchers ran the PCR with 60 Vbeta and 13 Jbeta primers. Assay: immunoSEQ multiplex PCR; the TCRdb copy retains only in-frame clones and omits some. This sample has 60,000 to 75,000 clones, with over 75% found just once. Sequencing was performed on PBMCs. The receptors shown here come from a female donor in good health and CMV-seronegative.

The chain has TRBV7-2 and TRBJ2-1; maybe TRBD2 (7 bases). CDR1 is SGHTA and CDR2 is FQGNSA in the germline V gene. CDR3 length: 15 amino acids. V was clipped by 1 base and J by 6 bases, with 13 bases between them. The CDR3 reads CASSLVRGAGNEQFF. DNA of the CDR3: TGTGCCAGCAGCTTAGTCCGGGGGGCGGGCAATGAGCAGTTCTTC.

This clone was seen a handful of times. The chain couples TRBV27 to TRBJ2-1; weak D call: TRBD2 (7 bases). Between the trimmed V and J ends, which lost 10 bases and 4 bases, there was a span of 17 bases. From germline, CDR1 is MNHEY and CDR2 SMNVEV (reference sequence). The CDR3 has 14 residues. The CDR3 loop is CATTKGEGYNEQFF. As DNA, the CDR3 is TGTGCCACCACTAAGGGGGAGGGGTACAATGAGCAGTTCTTC.

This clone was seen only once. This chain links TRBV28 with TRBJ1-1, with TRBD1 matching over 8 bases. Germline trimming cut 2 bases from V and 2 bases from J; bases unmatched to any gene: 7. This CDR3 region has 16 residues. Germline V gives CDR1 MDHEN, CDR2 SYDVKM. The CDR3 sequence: CASSLSRAGGNTEAFF. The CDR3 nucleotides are TGTGCCAGCAGTTTAAGTCGGGCAGGGGGCAACACTGAAGCTTTCTTT.

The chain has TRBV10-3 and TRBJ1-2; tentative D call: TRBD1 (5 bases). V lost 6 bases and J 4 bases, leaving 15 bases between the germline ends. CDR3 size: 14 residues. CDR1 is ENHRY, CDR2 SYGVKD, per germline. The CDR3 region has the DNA TGTGCCATCAGGATGACAGACGCTGGCTATGGCTACACCTTC. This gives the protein CAIRMTDAGYGYTF.

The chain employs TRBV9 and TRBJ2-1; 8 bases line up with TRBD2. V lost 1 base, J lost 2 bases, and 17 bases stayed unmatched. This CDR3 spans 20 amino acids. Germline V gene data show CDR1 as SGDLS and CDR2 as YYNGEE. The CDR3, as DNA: TGTGCCAGCAGCGTAACTAGCGGAGCCGGGGTGGGGGGGGCCTACAATGAGCAGTTCTTC. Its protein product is CASSVTSGAGVGGAYNEQFF.

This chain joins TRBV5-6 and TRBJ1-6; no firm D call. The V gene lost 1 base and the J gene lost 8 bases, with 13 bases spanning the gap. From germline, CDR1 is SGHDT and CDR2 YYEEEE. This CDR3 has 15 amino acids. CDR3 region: CASSLSGRGYSPLHF. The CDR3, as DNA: TGTGCCAGCAGCTTGAGTGGCCGCGGGTATTCACCCCTCCACTTT.

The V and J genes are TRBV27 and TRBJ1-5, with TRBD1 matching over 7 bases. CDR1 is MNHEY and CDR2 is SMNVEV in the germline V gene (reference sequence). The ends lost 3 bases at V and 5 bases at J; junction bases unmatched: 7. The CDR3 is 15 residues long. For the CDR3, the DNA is TGTGCCAGCAGTTTCGGCAGGGGGATAGATCAGCCCCAGCATTTT. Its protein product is CASSFGRGIDQPQHF.